Listed below are T cell receptor beta chains from one sample, sequenced in a study of CD8 T cells in Susac syndrome. TCRdb independently ran MiXCR on the immunoSEQ multiplex PCR reads; one entry per CDR3 protein. The table records about 300,000 distinct CDR3 sequences, roughly 85% of them present only once. Sequencing was performed on CD8+ T cells from PBMCs. These receptors were obtained from a human donor with multiple sclerosis. CDR3s include the opening cysteine and the closing phenylalanine or tryptophan. Fields, in order: J gene, clone size, V gene, D gene, CDR3 protein, CDR3 DNA. D genes are given only for firm matches. For some rows the clone size is stated as once, few or many, or as a class when expanded; others skip it.

J: TRBJ2-7
size: NA
V: TRBV27
D: TRBD2
CDR3: CASSLGGDEQYF
DNA: TGTGCCAGCAGTTTGGGAGGGGACGAGCAGTACTTC

J: TRBJ2-7
size: NA
V: TRBV7-8
D: TRBD1
CDR3: CASSPVDRSLGEQYF
DNA: TGTGCCAGCAGCCCCGTGGACAGGTCCTTGGGCGAGCAGTACTTC

J: TRBJ2-7
size: once
V: TRBV7-2
D: NA
CDR3: CASSLASRLGSPYEQYF
DNA: TGTGCCAGCAGCTTAGCTTCCCGACTAGGGTCCCCCTACGAGCAGTACTTC

J: TRBJ2-1
size: NA
V: TRBV9
D: NA
CDR3: CASSVAAAINEQFF
DNA: TGTGCCAGCAGCGTAGCTGCTGCTATCAATGAGCAGTTCTTC

J: TRBJ2-7
size: NA
V: TRBV5-1
D: NA
CDR3: CASSTVSYEQYF
DNA: TGCGCCAGCAGCACTGTATCCTACGAGCAGTACTTC

J: TRBJ2-3
size: once
V: TRBV29-1
D: TRBD1
CDR3: CSVEDPGTGGWTDTQYF
DNA: TGCAGCGTTGAAGATCCCGGGACAGGGGGATGGACAGATACGCAGTATTTT

J: TRBJ1-2
size: NA
V: TRBV19
D: NA
CDR3: CASGLNNYGYTF
DNA: TGTGCCAGCGGGCTTAATAACTATGGCTACACCTTC

J: TRBJ2-1
size: NA
V: TRBV24-1
D: TRBD2
CDR3: CATSVISGRDNEQFF
DNA: TGTGCCACCAGTGTAATTAGCGGGAGGGACAATGAGCAGTTCTTC

J: TRBJ2-2
size: NA
V: TRBV30
D: NA
CDR3: CACPNLRNTGELFF
DNA: TGTGCCTGTCCCAACTTGCGAAACACCGGGGAGCTGTTTTTT

J: TRBJ1-4
size: NA
V: TRBV6-6
D: NA
CDR3: CASSLGTEKLFF
DNA: TGTGCCAGCAGCCTAGGCACTGAAAAACTGTTTTTT

J: TRBJ1-5
size: NA
V: TRBV20-1
D: NA
CDR3: CSARAPGTYQPQHF
DNA: TGCAGTGCTAGAGCCCCTGGGACGTATCAGCCCCAGCATTTT

J: TRBJ1-3
size: NA
V: TRBV29-1
D: NA
CDR3: CSVEDTTADSGNTIYF
DNA: TGCAGCGTTGAAGATACAACCGCCGACTCTGGAAACACCATATATTTT

J: TRBJ1-1
size: NA
V: TRBV30
D: NA
CDR3: CAWRGMNTEAFF
DNA: TGTGCCTGGAGAGGAATGAACACTGAAGCTTTCTTT

J: TRBJ1-4
size: NA
V: TRBV2
D: NA
CDR3: CASSGGWGIDEKLFF
DNA: TGTGCCAGCAGTGGAGGTTGGGGTATCGATGAAAAACTGTTTTTT

J: TRBJ2-1
size: NA
V: TRBV6-1
D: NA
CDR3: CASSDGTLSYNEQFF
DNA: TGTGCCAGCAGTGACGGGACTCTCTCCTACAATGAGCAGTTCTTC

J: TRBJ2-7
size: NA
V: TRBV2
D: NA
CDR3: CASTERMTYEQYF
DNA: TGTGCCAGCACTGAACGGATGACCTACGAGCAGTACTTC

J: TRBJ1-2
size: NA
V: TRBV7-8
D: NA
CDR3: CASSLYQADLGYTF
DNA: TGTGCCAGCAGCTTATACCAGGCTGACCTAGGCTACACCTTC

J: TRBJ1-4
size: NA
V: TRBV6-5
D: NA
CDR3: CASSYPQGTNEKLFF
DNA: TGTGCCAGCAGTTACCCACAGGGAACTAATGAAAAACTGTTTTTT

J: TRBJ2-2
size: NA
V: TRBV24-1
D: NA
CDR3: CATSDRPTVWDTGELFF
DNA: TGTGCCACCAGTGATCGCCCGACGGTGTGGGACACCGGGGAGCTGTTTTTT

J: TRBJ2-5
size: NA
V: TRBV7-2
D: TRBD2
CDR3: CASSYVLAGGKETQYF
DNA: TGTGCCAGCAGCTACGTTTTAGCGGGAGGGAAAGAGACCCAGTACTTC

J: TRBJ2-4
size: NA
V: TRBV7-9
D: NA
CDR3: CASSADPSNGDIQYF
DNA: TGTGCCAGCAGCGCAGACCCATCAAATGGGGACATTCAGTACTTC

J: TRBJ2-5
size: NA
V: TRBV7-9
D: TRBD2
CDR3: CASSLAEPQETQYF
DNA: TGTGCCAGCAGCCTAGCGGAGCCTCAAGAGACCCAGTACTTC

J: TRBJ2-7
size: NA
V: TRBV20-1
D: NA
CDR3: CSAPILATGMVYGASYEQYF
DNA: TGCAGTGCCCCCATCCTCGCGACTGGGATGGTTTACGGGGCCTCCTACGAGCAGTACTTC

J: TRBJ2-7
size: NA
V: TRBV2
D: NA
CDR3: CASMNSEGDEQYF
DNA: TGTGCCAGCATGAACTCGGAGGGGGACGAGCAGTACTTC

J: TRBJ2-1
size: NA
V: TRBV14
D: NA
CDR3: CASSHTWEQFF
DNA: TGTGCCAGCAGCCATACCTGGGAGCAGTTCTTC

J: TRBJ2-5
size: NA
V: TRBV7-9
D: TRBD2
CDR3: CASSLTGTSVYETQYF
DNA: TGTGCCAGCAGCTTGACCGGGACTAGCGTTTATGAGACCCAGTACTTC

J: TRBJ2-1
size: NA
V: TRBV5-8
D: NA
CDR3: CASSHRPEQFF
DNA: TGTGCCAGCAGCCATAGGCCCGAGCAGTTCTTC

J: TRBJ2-1
size: few
V: TRBV5-5
D: NA
CDR3: CASSPHNEQFF
DNA: TGTGCCAGCAGCCCCCACAATGAGCAGTTCTTC

J: TRBJ1-1
size: NA
V: TRBV2
D: NA
CDR3: CAYSTQNTEAFF
DNA: TGTGCCTATTCGACCCAGAACACTGAAGCTTTCTTT

J: TRBJ2-7
size: NA
V: TRBV29-1
D: NA
CDR3: CSVVKGIRYEQYF
DNA: TGCAGCGTTGTGAAGGGAATACGCTACGAGCAGTACTTC

J: TRBJ2-7
size: NA
V: TRBV5-1
D: NA
CDR3: CASSLGAGLYEQYF
DNA: TGCGCCAGCAGCTTGGGCGCAGGTCTCTACGAGCAGTACTTC

J: TRBJ1-1
size: NA
V: TRBV5-4
D: NA
CDR3: CASSPEQGRGEAFF
DNA: TGTGCCAGCAGCCCTGAACAGGGCCGCGGGGAAGCTTTCTTT

J: TRBJ2-2
size: NA
V: TRBV12-3/TRBV12-4
D: NA
CDR3: CASTSLETGELFF
DNA: TGTGCCAGCACCTCTCTAGAGACCGGGGAGCTGTTTTTT

J: TRBJ1-5
size: once
V: TRBV27
D: NA
CDR3: CASSSLPQGVNGQPQHF
DNA: TGTGCCAGCAGTTCCCTCCCGCAGGGCGTGAACGGTCAGCCCCAGCATTTT

J: TRBJ2-5
size: NA
V: TRBV7-9
D: TRBD2
CDR3: CASSFIRGGPETQYF
DNA: TGTGCCAGCAGCTTCATTCGGGGAGGGCCGGAGACCCAGTACTTC

J: TRBJ1-5
size: NA
V: TRBV19
D: NA
CDR3: CASSITPYSNQPQHF
DNA: TGTGCCAGTAGTATAACCCCTTATAGCAATCAGCCCCAGCATTTT

J: TRBJ2-1
size: NA
V: TRBV20-1
D: NA
CDR3: CSAGTDLPYNEQFF
DNA: TGCAGTGCTGGGACCGACCTCCCCTACAATGAGCAGTTCTTC